This TCR beta chain was identified during a study of T cells in localized non-small cell lung cancer. Only in-frame clones appear in the TCRdb table, and some are missing; sequencing was by immunoSEQ multiplex PCR. Of about 16,000 clones listed, 75% to 90% are singletons. As for this clone: Its target is unknown.

Trimming took 3 bases from V and 0 from J; bases not matched to a gene: 7. The CDR3 loop spans 17 amino acids. Germline V gives CDR1 KGHSH, CDR2 LQKENI. Whole-study results and caveats: Adjacent lung had a median approximately 57 of the 100 largest tumor clones.

The receptor was derived from a male donor at least 60 years old with stage II squamous cell lung carcinoma. The chain recombines TRBV18 with TRBJ2-2; 7 bases agree with TRBD2. The sample was peripheral blood, taken before any cancer treatment. This CDR3 reads CASSPPGGLANTGELFF. The DNA for the CDR3 is TGTGCCAGCTCACCCCCCGGAGGACTAGCGAACACCGGGGAGCTGTTTTTT.